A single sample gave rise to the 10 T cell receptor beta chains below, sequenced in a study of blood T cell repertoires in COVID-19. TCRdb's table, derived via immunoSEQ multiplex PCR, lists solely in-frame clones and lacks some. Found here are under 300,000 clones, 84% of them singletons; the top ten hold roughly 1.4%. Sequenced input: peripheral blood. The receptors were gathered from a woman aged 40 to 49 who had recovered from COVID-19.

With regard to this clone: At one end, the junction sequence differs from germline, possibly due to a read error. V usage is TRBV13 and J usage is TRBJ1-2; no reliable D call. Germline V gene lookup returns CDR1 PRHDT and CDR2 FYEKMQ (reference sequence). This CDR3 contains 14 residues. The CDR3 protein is CASSLGSGAAGYTF. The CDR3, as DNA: TGTGCCAGCAGCCTAGGATCGGGTGCCGCGGGCTACACCTTC.

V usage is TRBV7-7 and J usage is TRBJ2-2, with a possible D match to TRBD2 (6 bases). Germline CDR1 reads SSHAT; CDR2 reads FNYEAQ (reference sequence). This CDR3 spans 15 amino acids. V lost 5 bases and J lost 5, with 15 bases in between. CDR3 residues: CASSPEGRGTGELFF. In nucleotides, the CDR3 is TGTGCCAGCAGCCCCGAGGGGCGGGGAACCGGGGAGCTGTTTTTT.

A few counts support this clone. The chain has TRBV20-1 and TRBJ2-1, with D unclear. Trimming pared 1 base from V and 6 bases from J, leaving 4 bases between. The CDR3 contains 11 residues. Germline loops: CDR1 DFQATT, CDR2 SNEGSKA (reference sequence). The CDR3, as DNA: TGCAGTGCTAGAGTTCTCAATGAGCAGTTCTTC. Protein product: CSARVLNEQFF.

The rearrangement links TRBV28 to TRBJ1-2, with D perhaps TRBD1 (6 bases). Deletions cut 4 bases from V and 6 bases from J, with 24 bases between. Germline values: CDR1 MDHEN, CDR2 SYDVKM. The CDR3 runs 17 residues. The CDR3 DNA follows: TGTGCCAGCAGTTCGACAACTTTACGATTACAGGGAGATGGCTACACCTTC. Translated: CASSSTTLRLQGDGYTF.

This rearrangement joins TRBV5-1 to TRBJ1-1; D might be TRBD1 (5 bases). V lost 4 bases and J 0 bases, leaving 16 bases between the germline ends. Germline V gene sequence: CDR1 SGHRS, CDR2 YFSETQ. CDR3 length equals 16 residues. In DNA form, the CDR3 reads TGCGCCAGCAGCCCGGTGCCGGACAAGATGAACACTGAAGCTTTCTTT. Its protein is CASSPVPDKMNTEAFF. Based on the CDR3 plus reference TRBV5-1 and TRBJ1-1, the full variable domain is KAGVTQTPRYLIKTRGQQVTLSCSPISGHRSVSWYQQTPGQGLQFLFEYFSETQRNKGNFPGRFSGRQFSNSRSEMNVSTLELGDSALYLCASSPVPDKMNTEAFFGQGTRLTVV.

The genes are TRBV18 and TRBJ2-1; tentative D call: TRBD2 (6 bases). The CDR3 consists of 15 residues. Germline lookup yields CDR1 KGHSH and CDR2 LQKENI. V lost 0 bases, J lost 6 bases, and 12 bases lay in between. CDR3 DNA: TGTGCCAGCTCACCACCGGGACTCCCAGGCAATGAGCAGTTCTTC. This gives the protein CASSPPGLPGNEQFF.

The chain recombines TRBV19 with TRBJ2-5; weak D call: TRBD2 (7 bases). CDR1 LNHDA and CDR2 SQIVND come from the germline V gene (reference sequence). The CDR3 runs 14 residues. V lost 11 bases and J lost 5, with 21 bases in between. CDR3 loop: CASGGGRQYETQYF. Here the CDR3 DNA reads TGTGCCTCAGGCGGGGGCCGCCAATACGAGACCCAGTACTTC.

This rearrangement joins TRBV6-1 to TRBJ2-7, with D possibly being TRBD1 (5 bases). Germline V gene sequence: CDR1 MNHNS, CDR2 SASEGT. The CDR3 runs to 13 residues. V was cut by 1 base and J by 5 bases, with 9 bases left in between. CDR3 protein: CASSEEGFNEQYF. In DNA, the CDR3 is TGTGCCAGCAGTGAAGAGGGGTTCAACGAGCAGTACTTC.

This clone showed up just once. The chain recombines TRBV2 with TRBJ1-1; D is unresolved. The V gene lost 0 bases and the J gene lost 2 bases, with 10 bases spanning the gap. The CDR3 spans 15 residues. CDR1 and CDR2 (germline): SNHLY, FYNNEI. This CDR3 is CASSEAGALNTEAFF. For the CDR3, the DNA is TGTGCCAGCAGTGAAGCGGGAGCCCTCAACACTGAAGCTTTCTTT.

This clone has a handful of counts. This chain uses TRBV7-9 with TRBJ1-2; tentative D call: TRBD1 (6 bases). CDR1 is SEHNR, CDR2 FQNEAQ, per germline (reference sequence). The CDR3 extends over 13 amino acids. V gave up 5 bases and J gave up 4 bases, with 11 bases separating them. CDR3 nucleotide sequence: TGTGCCAGCAGCCCGGCAGGGGTCTATGGCTACACCTTC. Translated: CASSPAGVYGYTF.